This paragraph reports one T cell receptor beta chain. Its antigen is unknown. CDR3 size: 15 residues. Germline-derived CDR1 and CDR2 are MNHEY and SMNVEV (reference sequence). Trimming at V came to 4 bases and at J to 2 bases, leaving 6 bases not matched to a gene. The donors were part of the roughly 120-subject validation cohort, which stood apart from the roughly 670-subject first cohort. The sample comes from a study of cytomegalovirus exposure and HLA in healthy donors. Study in general: According to later analysis, the same platform produced the roughly 120 validation and some 680 first-cohort repertoires.

General observations from the study: The tendency of first-cohort TCR clusters to co-occur in the roughly 120 validation repertoires was the finding of a later analysis.

Method: immunoSEQ multiplex PCR; TCRdb's copy keeps in-frame clones and lacks some. The sample comprises roughly 90,000 clones, around 85% of which are singletons, and approximately 20% rests with the top ten. This receptor was taken from a young man in good health and CMV-seropositive. The specimen was PBMCs. The rearrangement uses TRBV27 and TRBJ2-7, with 9 bases fitting TRBD2. CDR3 sequence (DNA): TGTGCCAGCAGTTCCCCCGGGACTAGCACCTACGAGCAGTACTTC. This encodes CASSSPGTSTYEQYF.